The clone carrying this T cell receptor (beta chain) has only one observation. What it binds is not known. This table comes from immunoSEQ multiplex PCR, and its TCRdb copy is limited to in-frame clones, with some not included. The sample contains almost 100,000 clones, roughly 92% of which appear only once. The source of the sample is a study of PD-1 blockade in classical Hodgkin lymphoma. Whole-study findings and limits: Reported findings placed baseline TCR diversity lower in newly diagnosed patients (compared with healthy donors).

The junction had 9 bases not matched to a gene; V was cut back by 4 bases and J by 0 bases. Germline loops: CDR1 KGHSH, CDR2 LQKENI. There are 17 residues in the CDR3. All patients relapsed after autologous stem cell transplantation, and brentuximab vedotin exposure varied. When best responses were assessed, they were complete response, partial response or progressive disease. The chain uses TRBV18 and TRBJ2-7; 10 bases match TRBD1. The clonotype comes from a human donor with classical Hodgkin lymphoma. The sequencing used peripheral blood mononuclear cells (PBMCs), collected at baseline. Here the CDR3 reads CASSQTGQGPSSYEQYF. The DNA of the CDR3 is TGTGCCAGCTCACAAACGGGACAGGGGCCGAGCTCCTACGAGCAGTACTTC.